A single TCR beta chain is shown here with its context. The sample comes from a study of T-cell reconstitution after alpha-beta-depleted transplantation in children. The V and J ends lost 1 base and 6 bases respectively, with 13 bases between them. CDR1 SEHNR and CDR2 FQNEAQ come from the germline V gene (reference sequence). This CDR3 is 15 amino acids long. The TCRbeta library incorporated unique molecular identifiers. TCRdb ran MiXCR on the PCR reads and lists one entry per CDR3 protein. Of about 980,000 distinct CDR3 sequences in the sample, 25% to 30% were seen once. The source of this sequence is a boy under two years old who had a stem cell transplant for SCID, so the T cells may come from the graft donor. The chain employs TRBV7-9 and TRBJ2-4; D unclear. This specimen was PBMCs, mostly from graft donor cells, taken 360 days after TCRalphabeta/CD19-depleted stem cell transplant. CDR3 bases: TGTGCCAGCAGCTTAGTGGCGGCTGGAAGAAACATTCAGTACTTC. Its protein product is CASSLVAAGRNIQYF. The full variable domain, completed using reference TRBV7-9 and TRBJ2-4, is DTGVSQNPRHKITKRGQNVTFRCDPISEHNRLYWYRQTLGQGPEFLTYFQNEAQLEKSRLLSDRFSAERPKGSFSTLEIQRTEQGDSAMYLCASSLVAAGRNIQYFGAGTRLSVL.